Presented here are 17 T cell receptor beta chains from one specimen sequenced in a study of OX40 agonist ivuxolimab in advanced cancers. Only in-frame clones appear in the TCRdb table, and some are missing; sequencing was by immunoSEQ multiplex PCR. The sample holds about 140,000 clones, under 95% seen once. This material consisted of CD4+ or CD8+ T cells sorted from blood, taken in a trial of the OX40 agonist ivuxolimab. The receptors were sampled from an adult with an advanced solid tumor such as melanoma, head and neck, liver or kidney cancer.

The chain carries TRBV4-2 and TRBJ2-7; TRBD1 is a possible D gene (6 bases). Trimming took off 0 bases at V and 3 bases at J, with 15 bases between the two ends. The CDR3 is 16 amino acids. Germline CDR1 and CDR2: LGHNA and YNFKEQ. As DNA, the CDR3 is TGTGCCAGCAGCCAAGATGACGGGACACCCTACTACGAGCAGTACTTC. This translates into CASSQDDGTPYYEQYF.

This clone was counted once. The V and J genes are TRBV12-5 and TRBJ1-5; 8 bases are a match to TRBD1. Germline V gives CDR1 LGHNT, CDR2 FRNRAP. With V trimmed by 5 bases and J by 5 bases, 5 bases remained unmatched. The CDR3 contains 14 residues. Written as DNA, the CDR3 is TGTGCTAGTGGTCCCGGACAGGGATATCAGCCCCAGCATTTT. This sequence encodes CASGPGQGYQPQHF.

The chain joins TRBV19 to TRBJ2-1; 9 nucleotides agree with TRBD1. V lost 6 bases to trimming and J lost 7 bases; unmatched junction nucleotides: 10. The germline CDR1 and CDR2 sequences are LNHDA and SQIVND (reference sequence). The CDR3 length is 15 residues. In DNA form, the CDR3 reads TGTGCCAGTAGCTTTTGGGGACAGGGTGCGAATGAGCAGTTCTTC. It codes for CASSFWGQGANEQFF.

As regards this clone: At one boundary the junction diverges from the germline segment, which might be a read error. The same CDR3 arises from other DNA sequences in this sample as well. This rearrangement joins TRBV10-1 to TRBJ1-1; the match to TRBD1 covers 8 bases. The length of the CDR3 is 14 residues. Per germline, CDR1 WNHNN and CDR2 SYGVQD (reference sequence). In nucleotides, the CDR3 is TGCGCCAGCATAGGACAGGGCGTGAACACTGAGGCTTTCTTT. It specifies CASIGQGVNTEAFF.

V and J are TRBV6-5 and TRBJ1-5, with D unresolved. V was clipped by 2 bases and J by 1 base, with 12 bases between them. The CDR3 spans 16 residues. Germline V gives CDR1 MNHEY, CDR2 SVGAGI. CDR3 bases: TGTGCCAGCAGTTACAGTAAGTTGGGGAGCAATCAGCCCCAGCATTTT. Its protein product is CASSYSKLGSNQPQHF.

This clone was detected once. V usage is TRBV7-8 and J usage is TRBJ2-1; D unclear. From germline, CDR1 is SGHVS and CDR2 FQNEAQ. The V end lost 0 bases, the J end lost 14 bases, and 14 bases lay between the germline ends. This CDR3 has 13 amino acids. The DNA of the CDR3 is TGTGCCAGCAGCTTAGCGTTTCGGGCAGATAAGTTCTTC. It is translated as CASSLAFRADKFF.

The chain uses TRBV11-2 and TRBJ1-3; unclear D gene. There are 17 residues in the CDR3. CDR1 SGHAT and CDR2 FQNNGV come from the germline V gene. With 4 bases removed from V and 0 bases from J, the gap between germline ends came to 16 bases. CDR3: CASSYQSGGTSGNTIYF. CDR3 DNA: TGTGCCAGCAGCTACCAAAGTGGCGGCACCTCTGGAAACACCATATATTTT.

This clone has a single count. The rearrangement joins TRBV4-2 to TRBJ2-2; 12 bases line up with TRBD2. J lost 5 bases, V lost 5 bases, and 6 bases had no gene match. Germline V gene data show CDR1 as LGHNA and CDR2 as YNFKEQ. There are 16 residues in the CDR3. The CDR3, as DNA: TGTGCCAGCAGCGGGTCGGGGACTAGCGGGACCGGGGAGCTGTTTTTT. It is translated as CASSGSGTSGTGELFF.

CDR3 bases: TGTGCCTGGAGAGGTCGAGCGGGAGTCGGGACCGGGGAGCTGTTTTTT. Translated, it gives CAWRGRAGVGTGELFF. The chain employs TRBV30 and TRBJ2-2; 8 bases line up with TRBD2. The CDR3 contains 16 residues. The V gene's germline CDR1 is GTSNPN and CDR2 SVGIG (reference sequence). The V and J ends lost 3 bases and 5 bases, in that order; junction bases with no gene match: 11. The full variable domain, its missing parts supplied by reference TRBV30 and TRBJ2-2, is SQTIHQWPATLVQPVGSPLSLECTVEGTSNPNLYWYRQAAGRGLQLLFYSVGIGQISSEVPQNLSASRPQDRQFILSSKKLLLSDSGFYLCAWRGRAGVGTGELFFGEGSRLTVL.

This chain joins TRBV5-6 and TRBJ1-2; no definite D call. The CDR3 runs 15 residues. Trimming stripped 0 bases from V and 5 bases from J, with 14 bases between. The V gene's germline CDR1 is SGHDT and CDR2 YYEEEE. This chain's CDR3 is CASSLVLTDPYGYTF. Here the CDR3 DNA reads TGTGCCAGCAGCTTGGTTCTAACAGACCCTTATGGCTACACCTTC.

This sequence joins TRBV5-5 and TRBJ1-1; a weak D match, TRBD1 (6 bases). The CDR3 consists of 14 residues. V lost 2 bases to trimming and J lost 4 bases, with 12 bases between them. The V gene's germline CDR1 is SGHKS and CDR2 YYEKEE (reference sequence). The CDR3 bases are TGTGCCAGCAGCTTAGTTCAGGGGTCCACTGAAGCTTTCTTT. Its protein product is CASSLVQGSTEAFF.

V is TRBV7-2 and J is TRBJ2-3; the D gene is possibly TRBD1 (5 bases). The V end was cut by 3 bases, the J end by 2 bases, with 12 bases between. The CDR3 extends over 15 amino acids. In germline, CDR1 is SGHTA, CDR2 FQGNSA. The CDR3 DNA reads TGTGCCAGCAGCTTGGTAGGGGCTCCCACAGATACGCAGTATTTT. It codes for CASSLVGAPTDTQYF.

The V and J genes are TRBV28 and TRBJ2-7, with TRBD2 identical over 8 bases. V dropped 3 bases and J dropped 0; count of bases not matched to a gene: 7. Germline CDR1 is MDHEN and CDR2 is SYDVKM. The CDR3 length is 16 residues. The CDR3: CASSFYQSGSSYEQYF. In DNA, the CDR3 is TGTGCCAGCAGTTTTTACCAAAGCGGGAGCTCCTACGAGCAGTACTTC. The full variable domain, its missing parts supplied by reference TRBV28 and TRBJ2-7, is DVKVTQSSRYLVKRTGEKVFLECVQDMDHENMFWYRQDPGLGLRLIYFSYDVKMKEKGDIPEGYSVSREKKERFSLILESASTNQTSMYLCASSFYQSGSSYEQYFGPGTRLTVT.

This clone was seen only once. This chain joins TRBV19 and TRBJ2-3, with 9 bases aligning to TRBD1. Germline V CDR1 and CDR2: LNHDA, SQIVND (reference sequence). The trim removed 7 bases at V and 5 bases at J, leaving 7 bases unmatched. The CDR3 is made up of 14 amino acids. The CDR3 nucleotides are TGTGCCAGTATGAGGGACAGGGTTGGAGATACGCAGTATTTT. It translates to CASMRDRVGDTQYF.

V usage is TRBV19 and J usage is TRBJ1-5, with 7 bases that match TRBD1. The CDR3 runs to 19 residues. CDR1 is LNHDA, CDR2 SQIVND, per germline (reference sequence). Trimming cost V 4 bases and J 0 bases; bases outside gene matches: 15. The CDR3 coding sequence is TGTGCCAGTAGTACTCGACAGGGTTCGAGGGGGCATAGCAATCAGCCCCAGCATTTT. Residues: CASSTRQGSRGHSNQPQHF.

This rearrangement joins TRBV11-2 to TRBJ2-3; possibly TRBD2 for D (5 bases). V lost 5 bases and J 2 bases, leaving 11 bases between the germline ends. The CDR3 length is 14 residues. The V gene's germline CDR1 is SGHAT and CDR2 FQNNGV. The CDR3 is CASSPSGSTDTQYF. CDR3 in DNA: TGTGCCAGCAGCCCCTCGGGGTCCACAGATACGCAGTATTTT.

The CDR3 DNA is TGCAGCGTAGGCGGGGGGCGATTGGGAGCTTTCTTT. Protein sequence: CSVGGGRLGAFF. The chain joins TRBV29-1 to TRBJ1-1; perhaps TRBD1 as D (6 bases). This CDR3 has 12 amino acids. Per germline, CDR1 SQVTM and CDR2 ANQGSEA. Trimming took off 6 bases at V and 10 bases at J, with 18 bases between the two ends.